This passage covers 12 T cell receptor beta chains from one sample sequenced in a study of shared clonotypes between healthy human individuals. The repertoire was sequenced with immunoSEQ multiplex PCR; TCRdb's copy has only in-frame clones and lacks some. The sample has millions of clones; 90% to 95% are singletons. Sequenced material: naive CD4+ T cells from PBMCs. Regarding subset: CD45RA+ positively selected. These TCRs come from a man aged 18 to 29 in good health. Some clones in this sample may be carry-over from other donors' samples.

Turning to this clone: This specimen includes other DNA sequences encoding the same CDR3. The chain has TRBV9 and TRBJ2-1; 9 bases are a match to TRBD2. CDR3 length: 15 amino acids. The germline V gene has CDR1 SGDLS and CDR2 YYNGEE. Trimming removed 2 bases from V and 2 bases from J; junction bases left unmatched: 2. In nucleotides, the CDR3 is TGTGCCAGCAGCGTCGGCGGGAGGGCCTACAATGAGCAGTTCTTC. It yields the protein CASSVGGRAYNEQFF.

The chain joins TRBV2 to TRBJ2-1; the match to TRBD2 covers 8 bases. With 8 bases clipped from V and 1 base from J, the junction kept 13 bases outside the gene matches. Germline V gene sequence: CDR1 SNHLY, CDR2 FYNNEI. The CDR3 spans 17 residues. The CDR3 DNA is TGTGCCAGCGACTGGGGTCCGAAGCGGGAGTCCTACAATGAGCAGTTCTTC. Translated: CASDWGPKRESYNEQFF.

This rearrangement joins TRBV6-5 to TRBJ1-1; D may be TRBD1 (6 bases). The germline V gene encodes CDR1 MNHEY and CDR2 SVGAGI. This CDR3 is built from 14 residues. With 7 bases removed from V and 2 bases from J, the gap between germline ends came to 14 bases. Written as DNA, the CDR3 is TGTGCCAGCACCAGGACAGAAACTAACACTGAAGCTTTCTTT. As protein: CASTRTETNTEAFF.

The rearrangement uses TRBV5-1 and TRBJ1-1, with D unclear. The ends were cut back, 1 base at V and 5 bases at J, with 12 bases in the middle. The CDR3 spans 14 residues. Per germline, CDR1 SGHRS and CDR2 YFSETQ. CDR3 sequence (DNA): TGCGCCAGCAGCTTGTCTCCGGAGACTACTGAAGCTTTCTTT. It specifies CASSLSPETTEAFF.

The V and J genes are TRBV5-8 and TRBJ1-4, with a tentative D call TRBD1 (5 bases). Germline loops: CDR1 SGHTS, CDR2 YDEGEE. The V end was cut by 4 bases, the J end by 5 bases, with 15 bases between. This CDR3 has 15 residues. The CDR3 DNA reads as TGTGCCAGCAGCCCCCTCGGGGCGGAGAATGAAAAACTGTTTTTT. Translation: CASSPLGAENEKLFF.

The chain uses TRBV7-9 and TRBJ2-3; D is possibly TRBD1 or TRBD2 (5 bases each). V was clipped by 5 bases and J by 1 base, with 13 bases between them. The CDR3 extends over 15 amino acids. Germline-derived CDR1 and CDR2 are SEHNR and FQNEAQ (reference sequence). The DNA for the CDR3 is TGTGCCAGCAGCCCCGGGGTAGGGGGCACAGATACGCAGTATTTT. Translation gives CASSPGVGGTDTQYF.

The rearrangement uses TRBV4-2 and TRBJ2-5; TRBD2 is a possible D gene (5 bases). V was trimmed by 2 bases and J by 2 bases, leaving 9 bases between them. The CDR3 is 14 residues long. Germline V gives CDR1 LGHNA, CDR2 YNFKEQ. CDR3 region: CASSQRGLQETQYF. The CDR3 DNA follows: TGTGCCAGCAGCCAAAGAGGGCTACAAGAGACCCAGTACTTC.

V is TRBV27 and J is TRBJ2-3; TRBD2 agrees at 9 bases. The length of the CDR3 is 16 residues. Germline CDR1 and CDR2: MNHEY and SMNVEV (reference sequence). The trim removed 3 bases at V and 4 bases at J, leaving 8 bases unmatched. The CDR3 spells CASSFHGAGGPDTQYF. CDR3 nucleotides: TGTGCCAGCAGTTTCCATGGCGCGGGAGGGCCAGATACGCAGTATTTT.

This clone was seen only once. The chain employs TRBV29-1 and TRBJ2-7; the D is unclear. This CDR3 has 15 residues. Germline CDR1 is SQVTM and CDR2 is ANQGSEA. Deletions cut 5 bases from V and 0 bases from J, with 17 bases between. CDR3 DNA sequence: TGCAGCGTTACCAGACGGATCGGAAGCTCCTACGAGCAGTACTTC. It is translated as CSVTRRIGSSYEQYF.

CDR3 in amino acids: CASRSTGPGEGYTF. Written as DNA, the CDR3 is TGTGCCAGCAGGTCGACAGGTCCCGGAGAGGGCTACACCTTC. The V and J genes are TRBV28 and TRBJ1-2; D is perhaps TRBD1 (6 bases). Germline V gene sequence: CDR1 MDHEN, CDR2 SYDVKM. The V gene lost 6 bases and the J gene lost 8 bases, with 19 bases spanning the gap. CDR3 length: 14 residues.

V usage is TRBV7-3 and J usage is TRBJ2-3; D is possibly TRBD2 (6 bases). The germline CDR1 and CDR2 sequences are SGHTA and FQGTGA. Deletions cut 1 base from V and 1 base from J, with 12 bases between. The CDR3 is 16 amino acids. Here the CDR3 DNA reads TGTGCCAGCAGCTTAAGTGGACCGGGGGGCACAGATACGCAGTATTTT. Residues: CASSLSGPGGTDTQYF.

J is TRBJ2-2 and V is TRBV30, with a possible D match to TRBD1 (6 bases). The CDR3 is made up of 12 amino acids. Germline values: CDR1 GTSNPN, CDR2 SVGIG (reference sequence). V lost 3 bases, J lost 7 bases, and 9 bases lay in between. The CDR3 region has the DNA TGTGCCTGGAGCAGGGGTATCGGGGAGCTGTTTTTT. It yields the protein CAWSRGIGELFF.